The rows below give T cell receptor beta chains drawn from one sample of a study of identical twins. TCRdb reprocessed the 5' RACE reads via MiXCR and lists one record per CDR3 protein. The data hold a few hundred thousand distinct CDR3 sequences, with less than 9.5% observed a single time. These records were also assigned to another study, of yellow fever vaccine responses in identical twins.

Input material: CD8+ T cells sorted from blood. These receptors came from a woman aged 18 to 35 in good health. Both conserved end residues are part of each CDR3. D genes are given only for firm matches. Not every row has a clone size; where given, it reads once, few, many or a size class.

V: TRBV6-1; D: TRBD1; J: TRBJ2-7; size: .; CDR3: CATPGQGFYEQYF; DNA: TGTGCCACCCCGGGACAGGGTTTCTACGAGCAGTACTTC
V: TRBV12-3/TRBV12-4; D: .; J: TRBJ1-3; size: many; CDR3: CASLVPGQKGNTIYF; DNA: TGTGCCAGCCTCGTCCCCGGACAAAAAGGAAACACCATATATTTT
V: TRBV2; D: TRBD1; J: TRBJ2-1; size: .; CDR3: CASSKGEGAFLGNEQFF; DNA: TGTGCCAGCAGTAAGGGAGAGGGGGCTTTTTTGGGCAATGAGCAGTTCTTC
V: TRBV29-1; D: TRBD1; J: TRBJ2-7; size: many; CDR3: CSVEDFATGKSYEQYF; DNA: TGCAGCGTTGAAGATTTCGCGACAGGGAAGTCCTACGAGCAGTACTTC
V: TRBV4-1; D: TRBD2; J: TRBJ2-1; size: many; CDR3: CASTSDSPSYNEQFF; DNA: TGCGCCAGTACTAGCGATTCCCCCTCCTACAATGAGCAGTTCTTC
V: TRBV7-8; D: .; J: TRBJ1-1; size: .; CDR3: CASSSGATEAFF; DNA: TGTGCCAGCAGCTCAGGGGCCACTGAAGCTTTCTTT
V: TRBV12-3/TRBV12-4; D: .; J: TRBJ2-7; size: .; CDR3: CASNQQGQEQYF; DNA: TGTGCCAGCAACCAACAGGGACAAGAGCAGTACTTC
V: TRBV7-9; D: .; J: TRBJ1-1; size: .; CDR3: CASSLAEGLNTEAFF; DNA: TGTGCCAGCAGCTTAGCTGAGGGATTGAACACTGAAGCTTTCTTT
V: TRBV27; D: .; J: TRBJ2-3; size: .; CDR3: CASSFTGADQYF; DNA: TGTGCCAGCAGTTTTACGGGGGCCGATCAGTATTTT
V: TRBV6-2/TRBV6-3; D: .; J: TRBJ2-5; size: .; CDR3: CASSYRWTDQETQYF; DNA: TGTGCCAGCAGTTACCGTTGGACTGATCAAGAGACCCAGTACTTC
V: TRBV18; D: TRBD1; J: TRBJ2-5; size: .; CDR3: CASSPQDRGETQYF; DNA: TGTGCCAGCTCACCCCAGGACAGGGGTGAGACCCAGTACTTC
V: TRBV5-1; D: .; J: TRBJ1-2; size: many; CDR3: CASSPPQNVLKDGYTF; DNA: TGCGCCAGCAGCCCCCCTCAGAACGTACTAAAGGATGGCTACACCTTC
V: TRBV30; D: .; J: TRBJ2-7; size: once; CDR3: CAHSPLPSYEQYF; DNA: TGTGCGCACTCACCCTTGCCTTCCTACGAGCAGTACTTC
V: TRBV27; D: .; J: TRBJ2-1; size: many; CDR3: CASSLTRNEQFF; DNA: TGTGCCAGCAGCTTAACTAGGAATGAGCAGTTCTTC
V: TRBV12-5; D: .; J: TRBJ2-7; size: many; CDR3: CASGLDTGDGDPYEQYF; DNA: TGTGCTAGTGGTTTGGATACCGGGGACGGAGACCCCTACGAGCAGTACTTC
V: TRBV18; D: .; J: TRBJ1-1; size: .; CDR3: CASSPLSITEAFF; DNA: TGTGCCAGCTCACCACTTAGTATCACTGAAGCTTTCTTT
V: TRBV2; D: .; J: TRBJ2-7; size: few; CDR3: CASSERTRGQEQYF; DNA: TGTGCCAGCAGTGAAAGGACGCGGGGGCAGGAGCAGTACTTC
V: TRBV28; D: TRBD2; J: TRBJ2-2; size: many; CDR3: CASSLPGGPGTGELFF; DNA: TGTGCCAGCAGCCTCCCGGGGGGGCCGGGAACCGGGGAGCTGTTTTTT
V: TRBV4-2; D: .; J: TRBJ1-1; size: .; CDR3: CASSQDGGVRAFF; DNA: TGTGCCAGCAGCCAAGACGGGGGTGTTCGGGCTTTCTTT
V: TRBV28; D: .; J: TRBJ2-1; size: .; CDR3: CASRPGFGAGNEQFF; DNA: TGTGCCAGCAGGCCTGGGTTCGGGGCGGGCAATGAGCAGTTCTTC
V: TRBV6-2/TRBV6-3; D: .; J: TRBJ2-3; size: few; CDR3: CASTQGSSKADTQYF; DNA: TGTGCCAGCACCCAAGGTAGTAGCAAGGCAGATACGCAGTATTTT
V: TRBV13; D: TRBD1; J: TRBJ2-1; size: few; CDR3: CASSPRDRGTNEQFF; DNA: TGTGCCAGCAGCCCCCGGGACAGGGGCACCAATGAGCAGTTCTTC
V: TRBV5-6; D: TRBD2; J: TRBJ2-3; size: many; CDR3: CASSSPVGGGTTDTQYF; DNA: TGTGCCAGCAGCTCCCCTGTAGGCGGGGGGACCACAGATACGCAGTATTTT
V: TRBV6-1; D: .; J: TRBJ1-4; size: many; CDR3: CASSPPGTDNEKLFF; DNA: TGTGCCAGCAGTCCCCCAGGGACTGATAATGAAAAACTGTTTTTT
V: TRBV27; D: TRBD1; J: TRBJ1-2; size: many; CDR3: CASSSGQAYGYTF; DNA: TGTGCCAGCAGTTCCGGACAGGCCTATGGCTACACCTTC
V: TRBV11-2; D: TRBD2; J: TRBJ2-2; size: many; CDR3: CASSTSGVNTGELFF; DNA: TGTGCCAGCAGCACCAGCGGGGTCAACACCGGGGAGCTGTTTTTT
V: TRBV10-1; D: TRBD2; J: TRBJ2-1; size: .; CDR3: CASSEGDGLAGVEQFF; DNA: TGCGCCAGCAGTGAAGGTGATGGGCTAGCGGGAGTTGAGCAGTTCTTC
V: TRBV27; D: TRBD2; J: TRBJ2-7; size: few; CDR3: CASTMAGGPTYEQYF; DNA: TGTGCCAGCACTATGGCGGGAGGGCCGACCTACGAGCAGTACTTC
V: TRBV7-9; D: TRBD2; J: TRBJ2-5; size: few; CDR3: CASSPGLASKYF; DNA: TGTGCCAGCAGCCCTGGACTAGCCTCCAAGTACTTC
V: TRBV29-1; D: .; J: TRBJ1-2; size: many; CDR3: CSVEVAGSNYGYTF; DNA: TGCAGCGTTGAAGTTGCCGGATCAAACTATGGCTACACCTTC
V: TRBV27; D: .; J: TRBJ2-7; size: few; CDR3: CASSGWGDRETYEQYF; DNA: TGTGCCAGCAGTGGCTGGGGGGACCGAGAAACCTACGAGCAGTACTTC
V: TRBV6-2/TRBV6-3; D: .; J: TRBJ2-7; size: few; CDR3: CASSSPTEAYEQYF; DNA: TGTGCCAGCAGTTCCCCTACAGAAGCCTACGAGCAGTACTTC
V: TRBV2; D: .; J: TRBJ2-5; size: few; CDR3: CASRGGTQYF; DNA: TGTGCCAGCCGGGGCGGGACCCAGTACTTC
V: TRBV4-3; D: .; J: TRBJ2-7; size: many; CDR3: CASSQDTGGALYEQYF; DNA: TGCGCCAGCAGCCAGGACACAGGGGGGGCACTCTACGAGCAGTACTTC
V: TRBV7-9; D: .; J: TRBJ2-5; size: .; CDR3: CASSMRTGGNETQYF; DNA: TGTGCCAGCAGCATGCGGACTGGGGGGAATGAGACCCAGTACTTC
V: TRBV2; D: .; J: TRBJ1-4; size: few; CDR3: CASSEAGTGEKLFF; DNA: TGTGCCAGCAGTGAAGCCGGAACCGGTGAAAAACTGTTTTTT
V: TRBV27; D: .; J: TRBJ2-1; size: many; CDR3: CASSLSWGNEQFF; DNA: TGTGCCAGCAGTTTATCGTGGGGAAATGAGCAGTTCTTC
V: TRBV6-5; D: .; J: TRBJ2-2; size: few; CDR3: CASSYSPSTGELFF; DNA: TGTGCCAGCAGTTACTCTCCCAGCACCGGGGAGCTGTTTTTT
V: TRBV5-1; D: .; J: TRBJ1-1; size: .; CDR3: CASSLLGGSYTEAFF; DNA: TGCGCCAGCAGCTTGTTAGGGGGAAGCTACACTGAAGCTTTCTTT
V: TRBV9; D: .; J: TRBJ1-6; size: few; CDR3: CASSVRQVHSPLHF; DNA: TGTGCCAGCAGCGTAAGACAGGTCCATTCACCCCTCCACTTT
V: TRBV6-5; D: TRBD2; J: TRBJ2-1; size: few; CDR3: CASSFSGRGGDEQFF; DNA: TGTGCCAGCAGTTTTAGCGGGAGGGGTGGGGATGAGCAGTTCTTC
V: TRBV15; D: TRBD2; J: TRBJ2-1; size: .; CDR3: CATSFGTVTSGLNEQFF; DNA: TGTGCCACCAGCTTCGGGACTGTGACTAGCGGATTAAATGAGCAGTTCTTC
V: TRBV7-9; D: .; J: TRBJ1-5; size: many; CDR3: CASADSNQPQHF; DNA: TGTGCCAGCGCGGATAGCAATCAGCCCCAGCATTTT
V: TRBV7-2; D: .; J: TRBJ1-1; size: .; CDR3: CASSPISGSEAFF; DNA: TGTGCCAGCAGCCCGATCTCTGGCTCTGAAGCTTTCTTT
V: TRBV27; D: TRBD2; J: TRBJ2-1; size: few; CDR3: CASSWTSGSDEQFF; DNA: TGTGCCAGCAGTTGGACTAGCGGGAGTGATGAGCAGTTCTTC
V: TRBV4-1; D: .; J: TRBJ2-3; size: many; CDR3: CASSLWGTDTQYF; DNA: TGCGCCAGCAGCCTGTGGGGAACAGATACGCAGTATTTT
V: TRBV12-3/TRBV12-4; D: .; J: TRBJ1-1; size: few; CDR3: CASSLSERTEAFF; DNA: TGTGCCAGCAGTTTAAGTGAGAGGACTGAAGCTTTCTTT
V: TRBV11-2; D: .; J: TRBJ1-1; size: .; CDR3: CASSQSSGVDTEAFF; DNA: TGTGCCAGCAGCCAAAGTTCGGGGGTGGACACTGAAGCTTTCTTT
V: TRBV20-1; D: .; J: TRBJ2-7; size: .; CDR3: CSARDRATSDIYEQYF; DNA: TGCAGTGCTAGAGATCGGGCAACCAGCGATATTTACGAGCAGTACTTC
V: TRBV28; D: TRBD1; J: TRBJ2-3; size: .; CDR3: CASSGQGSPDTQYF; DNA: TGTGCCAGCAGTGGACAGGGGAGTCCAGATACGCAGTATTTT
V: TRBV7-9; D: .; J: TRBJ1-2; size: many; CDR3: CASTPLQRYGYTF; DNA: TGTGCCAGCACTCCTCTACAGAGATATGGCTACACCTTC
V: TRBV12-3/TRBV12-4; D: TRBD2; J: TRBJ2-5; size: few; CDR3: CASSRTSGGHQETQYF; DNA: TGTGCCAGCAGTCGGACTAGCGGGGGGCACCAAGAGACCCAGTACTTC
V: TRBV30; D: .; J: TRBJ2-5; size: few; CDR3: CAWSVMGKETQYF; DNA: TGTGCCTGGAGTGTAATGGGAAAAGAGACCCAGTACTTC